Presented here are 10 T cell receptor beta chains from one specimen sequenced in a study of identifying expanded T cells in peripheral blood. Profiling relied on immunoSEQ multiplex PCR, and the TCRdb table lists in-frame clones only, not all of them. The table has roughly 120,000 clones, about 88% seen once. Material for sequencing was blood. These receptors originate from a person between 18 and 75 years old in good health.

In nucleotides, the CDR3 is TGTGCCAGCAGCGTAGATTCTAGGTCAACCTACGAGCAGTACTTC. This sequence encodes CASSVDSRSTYEQYF. The chain recombines TRBV9 with TRBJ2-7; no clear D. The CDR3 contains 15 residues. Trimming cost V 0 bases and J 2 bases, with 12 bases left between them. Germline assignment: CDR1 SGDLS and CDR2 YYNGEE.

J is TRBJ2-3 and V is TRBV1; the DNA was not used to check the table's D call, TRBD2. TRBV1 is noted as a pseudogene. This CDR3 is 18 amino acids long. The CDR3, as DNA: TGCACCAGCAGCCATTCAGAGACTCCCAGTTTTAGCACAGATACGCAGTATTTT. It specifies CTSSHSETPSFSTDTQYF.

The V gene is TRBV18, the J gene TRBJ1-2; TRBD1 aligns across 8 bases. This CDR3 region has 13 residues. V lost 6 bases to trimming and J lost 5 bases; unmatched junction nucleotides: 5. CDR1 is KGHSH, CDR2 LQKENI, per germline. The CDR3 DNA reads TGTGCCAGCTCCCCGGGACAGGAATATGGCTACACCTTC. The encoded protein is CASSPGQEYGYTF.

This chain connects TRBV7-3 to TRBJ1-1; D remains ambiguous. The V gene's germline CDR1 is SGHTA and CDR2 FQGTGA. This CDR3 region has 13 residues. V lost 0 bases, J lost 0 bases, and 2 bases lay in between. The CDR3 here is CASSLTMNTEAFF. CDR3 nucleotides: TGTGCCAGCAGCTTAACGATGAACACTGAAGCTTTCTTT.

The V call is TRBV18, the J call TRBJ2-3, with D possibly TRBD2 on 6 matching bases. Germline V lookup: CDR1 KGHSH, CDR2 LQKENI. Trimming removed 2 bases at V and 3 bases at J, with 9 bases between. CDR3 length: 14 amino acids. The CDR3 region is CASSPKEGTDTQYF. CDR3 coding DNA: TGTGCCAGCTCACCAAAGGAGGGTACAGATACGCAGTATTTT. Full variable domain (rest looked up from reference TRBV18 and TRBJ2-3): NAGVMQNPRHLVRRRGQEARLRCSPMKGHSHVYWYRQLPEEGLKFMVYLQKENIIDESGMPKERFSAEFPKEGPSILRIQQVVRGDSAAYFCASSPKEGTDTQYFGPGTRLTVL.

This chain uses TRBV29-1 with TRBJ1-1, with D perhaps TRBD1 (6 bases). This CDR3 has 13 amino acids. CDR1 SQVTM and CDR2 ANQGSEA come from the germline V gene. V was clipped by 3 bases and J by 1 base, with 9 bases between them. DNA for the CDR3: TGCAGCGTTGAGGGACAAGCGAACACTGAAGCTTTCTTT. Translation: CSVEGQANTEAFF.

This chain joins TRBV4-1 and TRBJ1-6, with D possibly TRBD1 on 6 matching bases. This CDR3 is built from 16 residues. CDR1 and CDR2 from the germline V gene are MGHRA and YSYEKL. With 4 bases removed from V and 10 bases from J, the gap between germline ends came to 20 bases. Here the CDR3 reads CASSPTMGGRESPLHF. The CDR3 bases are TGCGCCAGCAGCCCCACAATGGGGGGGCGAGAATCACCCCTCCACTTT.

The chain uses TRBV28 and TRBJ1-3, with D uncertain. The CDR3 has 11 amino acids. Germline CDR1 and CDR2: MDHEN and SYDVKM. Trimming left V 11 bases short and J 1 base short, with 6 bases between. The DNA of the CDR3 is TGTGCCGGCACGTCTGGAAACACCATATATTTT. It encodes CAGTSGNTIYF.

This rearrangement joins TRBV28 to TRBJ2-2, with a possible D match to TRBD1 (5 bases). Germline V gene data show CDR1 as MDHEN and CDR2 as SYDVKM. The CDR3 is 16 amino acids. Trimming removed 4 bases from V and 2 bases from J, with 14 bases in between. In nucleotides, the CDR3 is TGTGCCAGCAGTTCCCCGGGCAGGGCAAACACCGGGGAGCTGTTTTTT. Amino acid sequence: CASSSPGRANTGELFF.

The J gene is TRBJ2-7, the V gene TRBV18; unclear D gene. The CDR3 extends over 13 amino acids. CDR1 is KGHSH and CDR2 is LQKENI in the germline V gene. V was shortened by 0 bases and J by 7 bases, with 10 bases between the two germline ends. The CDR3 loop is CASSPPNAEEQYF. CDR3 nucleotide sequence: TGTGCCAGCTCACCACCGAATGCGGAAGAGCAGTACTTC. Full variable domain (rest looked up from reference TRBV18 and TRBJ2-7): NAGVMQNPRHLVRRRGQEARLRCSPMKGHSHVYWYRQLPEEGLKFMVYLQKENIIDESGMPKERFSAEFPKEGPSILRIQQVVRGDSAAYFCASSPPNAEEQYFGPGTRLTVT.